Listed below are T cell receptor beta chains from one sample, sequenced in a study of blood T cells in healthy people across ages. A single record per CDR3 protein comes from TCRdb applying MiXCR to the 5' RACE reads. In the table there are more than 500,000 distinct CDR3 sequences, roughly a quarter of which are singletons. Separately, the same data were catalogued under a study of T cells of mothers and their children.

The sequenced material came from blood. These receptors all come from a boy between 2 and 10 years old in good health. CDR3s include the opening cysteine and the closing phenylalanine or tryptophan. A D gene is named only where the DNA matches it firmly. A row's size may be missing; if present it is once, few, many or a size class.

V	D	J	size	CDR3	DNA
TRBV5-1	.	TRBJ1-1	few	CASSPIFVDRNTEAFF	TGCGCCAGCAGCCCCATTTTTGTCGACAGGAACACTGAAGCTTTCTTT
TRBV7-9	.	TRBJ2-5	.	CASSLDSGAGQYF	TGTGCCAGCAGCTTAGATTCAGGGGCGGGGCAGTACTTC
TRBV6-4	.	TRBJ2-1	few	CASSFSGVDEQFF	TGTGCCAGCAGTTTTTCGGGGGTCGATGAGCAGTTCTTC
TRBV12-3/TRBV12-4	.	TRBJ2-2	.	CANSPSWSNTGELLF	TGTGCCAACAGTCCTAGCTGGTCGAACACCGGGGAGCTGCTTTTT
TRBV20-1	.	TRBJ2-2	.	CSANAASGRSGELFF	TGCAGTGCTAACGCCGCGTCGGGAAGGTCCGGGGAGCTGTTTTTT
TRBV20-1	TRBD2	TRBJ2-1	.	CSAVAGEGYEQFF	TGCAGTGCTGTAGCGGGAGAGGGCTATGAGCAGTTCTTC
TRBV24-1	TRBD2	TRBJ2-1	few	CATSDLNKRGYNEQFF	TGTGCCACCAGTGATTTGAACAAGCGGGGCTACAATGAGCAGTTCTTC
TRBV30	TRBD1	TRBJ1-4	once	CAWSLPGTGYEKLFF	TGTGCCTGGAGTCTCCCCGGGACAGGGTATGAAAAACTGTTTTTT
TRBV11-2	TRBD1	TRBJ1-4	many	CASSHYRGNGEKLFF	TGTGCCAGCAGCCACTACAGGGGGAATGGAGAAAAACTGTTTTTT
TRBV6-1	.	TRBJ2-7	.	CASSVNRDSGEQYF	TGTGCCAGCAGTGTAAACAGGGACTCAGGGGAGCAGTACTTC
TRBV5-5	.	TRBJ2-5	many	CASSLGPTPQETQYF	TGTGCCAGCAGCTTGGGACCGACACCCCAAGAGACCCAGTACTTC
TRBV6-6	TRBD1	TRBJ2-7	.	CASSYGQGREQYF	TGTGCCAGCAGTTACGGACAGGGGCGGGAGCAGTACTTC
TRBV9	.	TRBJ2-1	.	CASSVLVYNEQFF	TGTGCCAGCAGCGTGTTAGTATACAATGAGCAGTTCTTC
TRBV28	TRBD1	TRBJ2-7	few	CASRTLRTGFLGYEQYF	TGTGCCAGCAGGACTTTACGGACAGGGTTTTTAGGGTACGAGCAGTACTTC
TRBV30	TRBD1	TRBJ2-5	once	CAWSISRTGVQETQYF	TGTGCCTGGAGTATTTCCCGGACAGGGGTGCAAGAGACCCAGTACTTC